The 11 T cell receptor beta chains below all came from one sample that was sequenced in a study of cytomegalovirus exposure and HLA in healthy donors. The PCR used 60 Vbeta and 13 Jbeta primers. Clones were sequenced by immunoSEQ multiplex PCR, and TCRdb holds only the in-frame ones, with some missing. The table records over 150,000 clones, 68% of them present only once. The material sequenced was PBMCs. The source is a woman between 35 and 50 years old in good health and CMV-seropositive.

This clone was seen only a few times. The CDR3: CASSLNIGTGNQETQYF. In DNA form, the CDR3 reads TGCGCCAGCAGCCTGAATATCGGGACAGGGAATCAAGAGACCCAGTACTTC. The rearrangement links TRBV5-1 to TRBJ2-5; 9 positions match TRBD1. This CDR3 spans 17 amino acids. Germline CDR1 SGHRS, CDR2 YFSETQ. The V segment lost 4 bases and the J segment 2 bases; nucleotides outside the gene matches: 12.

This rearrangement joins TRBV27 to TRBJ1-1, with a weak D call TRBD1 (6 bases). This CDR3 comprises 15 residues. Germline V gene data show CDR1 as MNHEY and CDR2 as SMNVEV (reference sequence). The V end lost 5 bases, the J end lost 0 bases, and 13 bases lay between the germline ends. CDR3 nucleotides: TGTGCCAGCAGTACTTACAGGGAGTTGAACACTGAAGCTTTCTTT. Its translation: CASSTYRELNTEAFF.

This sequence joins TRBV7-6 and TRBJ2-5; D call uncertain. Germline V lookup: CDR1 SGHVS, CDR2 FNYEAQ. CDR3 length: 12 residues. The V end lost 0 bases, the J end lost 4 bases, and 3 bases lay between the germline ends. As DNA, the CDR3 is TGTGCCAGCAGCTTAGCGCGAGAGACCCAGTACTTC. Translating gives CASSLARETQYF. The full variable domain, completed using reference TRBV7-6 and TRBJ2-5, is GAGVSQSPRYKVTKRGQDVALRCDPISGHVSLYWYRQALGQGPEFLTYFNYEAQQDKSGLPNDRFSAERPEGSISTLTIQRTEQRDSAMYRCASSLARETQYFGPGTRLLVL.

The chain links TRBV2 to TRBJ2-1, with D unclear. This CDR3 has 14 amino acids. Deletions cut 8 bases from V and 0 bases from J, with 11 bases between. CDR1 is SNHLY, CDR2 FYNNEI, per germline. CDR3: CASHLVSSYNEQFF. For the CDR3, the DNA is TGTGCCAGCCATCTAGTGAGCTCCTACAATGAGCAGTTCTTC.

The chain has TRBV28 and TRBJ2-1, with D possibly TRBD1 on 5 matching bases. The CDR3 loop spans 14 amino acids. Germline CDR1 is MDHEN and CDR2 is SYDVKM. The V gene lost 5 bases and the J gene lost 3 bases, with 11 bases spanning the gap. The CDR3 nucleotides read TGTGCCAGCAGTCCTCCGACAGACTACAATGAGCAGTTCTTC. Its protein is CASSPPTDYNEQFF.

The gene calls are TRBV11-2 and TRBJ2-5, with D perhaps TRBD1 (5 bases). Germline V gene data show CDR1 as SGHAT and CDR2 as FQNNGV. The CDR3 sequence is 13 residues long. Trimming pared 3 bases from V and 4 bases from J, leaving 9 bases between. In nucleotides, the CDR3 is TGTGCCAGCAGCTTCCCAGGGTCAGAGACCCAGTACTTC. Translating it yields CASSFPGSETQYF.

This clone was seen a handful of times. The CDR3 is CASSYSWDLRATQYF. The CDR3 DNA follows: TGTGCCAGCAGTTACTCCTGGGACTTAAGGGCTACCCAGTACTTC. This chain connects TRBV6-6 to TRBJ2-5; weak D call: TRBD2 (6 bases). Germline CDR1 reads MNHNY; CDR2 reads SVGAGI (reference sequence). This CDR3 region has 15 residues. V lost 0 bases, J lost 8 bases, and 16 bases lay in between.

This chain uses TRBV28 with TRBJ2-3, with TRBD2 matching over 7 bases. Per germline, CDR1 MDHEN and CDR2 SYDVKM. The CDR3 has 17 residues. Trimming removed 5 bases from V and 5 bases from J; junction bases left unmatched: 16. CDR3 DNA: TGTGCCAGCAGTCCTGGGACTATCGGGGGAGTGAAAGATACGCAGTATTTT. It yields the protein CASSPGTIGGVKDTQYF.

The DNA of the CDR3 is TGTGCCAGCAGGCCGGCTGGGGCCAACGTCCTGACTTTC. Protein product: CASRPAGANVLTF. This chain joins TRBV9 and TRBJ2-6; D is unclear. Trimming shortened V by 5 bases and J by 2 bases, and 5 bases separated the two germline ends. The CDR3 covers 13 residues. Germline V gene lookup returns CDR1 SGDLS and CDR2 YYNGEE.

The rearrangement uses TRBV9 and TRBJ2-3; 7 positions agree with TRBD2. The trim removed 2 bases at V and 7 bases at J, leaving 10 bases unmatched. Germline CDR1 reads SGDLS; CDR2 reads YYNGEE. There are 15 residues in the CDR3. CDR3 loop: CASSVLGEGPNTQYF. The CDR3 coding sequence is TGTGCCAGCAGCGTCTTGGGGGAGGGCCCAAATACGCAGTATTTT.

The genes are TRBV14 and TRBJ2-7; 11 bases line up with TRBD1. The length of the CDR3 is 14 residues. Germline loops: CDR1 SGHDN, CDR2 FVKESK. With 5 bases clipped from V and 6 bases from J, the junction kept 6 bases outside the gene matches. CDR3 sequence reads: CASSSWDRGFEQYF. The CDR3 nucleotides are TGTGCCAGCAGCTCATGGGACAGGGGGTTCGAGCAGTACTTC.